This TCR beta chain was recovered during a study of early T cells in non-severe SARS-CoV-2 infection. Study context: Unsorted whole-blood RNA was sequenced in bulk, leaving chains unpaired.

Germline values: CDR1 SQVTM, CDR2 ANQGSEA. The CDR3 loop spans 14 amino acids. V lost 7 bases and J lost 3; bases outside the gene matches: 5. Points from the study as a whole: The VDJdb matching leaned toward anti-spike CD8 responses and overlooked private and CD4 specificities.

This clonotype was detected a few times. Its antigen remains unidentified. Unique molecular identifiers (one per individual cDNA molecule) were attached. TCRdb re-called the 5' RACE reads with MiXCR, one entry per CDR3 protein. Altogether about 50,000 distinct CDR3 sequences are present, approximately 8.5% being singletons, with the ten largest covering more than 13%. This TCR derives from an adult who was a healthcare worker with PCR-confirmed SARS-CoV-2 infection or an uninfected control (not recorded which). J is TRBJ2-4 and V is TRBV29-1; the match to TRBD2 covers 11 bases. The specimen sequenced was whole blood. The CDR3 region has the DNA TGCAGCGCCCAGACTAGCGGGGACAAAAACATTCAGTACTTC. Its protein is CSAQTSGDKNIQYF.